Listed below are T cell receptor beta chains from one sample, sequenced in a study of T-cell memory formation after mild COVID-19. Each CDR3 protein is one row after TCRdb ran MiXCR on the 5' RACE reads. The table has around 530,000 distinct CDR3 sequences, about 20% seen once; the top ten hold approximately 8.4%. Sequencing used PBMCs or a T cell subset sorted from them (not recorded which). Source of these receptors: an adult woman who had mild COVID-19 (a few samples of this study predate the infection). Cell type and time point are not known. Both conserved end residues are part of each CDR3. Each record gives: clone size, V gene, J gene, D gene, CDR3 protein, CDR3 DNA. D genes are given only for firm matches. For some rows the clone size is stated as once, few or many, or as a class when expanded; others skip it.

size: NA
V: TRBV12-3/TRBV12-4
J: TRBJ2-3
D: TRBD1
CDR3: CASRTTGFTQYF
DNA: TGTGCCAGCAGGACGACAGGGTTTACGCAGTATTTT

size: NA
V: TRBV7-9
J: TRBJ1-2
D: TRBD1
CDR3: CASSRDRVSDYGYTF
DNA: TGTGCCAGCAGTAGGGACAGGGTATCGGACTATGGCTACACCTTC

size: NA
V: TRBV5-6
J: TRBJ1-1
D: NA
CDR3: CASSLYAGLGKNTEAFF
DNA: TGTGCCAGCAGCTTGTATGCAGGGCTAGGGAAGAACACTGAAGCTTTCTTT

size: NA
V: TRBV7-9
J: TRBJ1-1
D: NA
CDR3: CASSSFGGDTEAFF
DNA: TGTGCCAGCAGCTCATTCGGGGGGGACACTGAAGCTTTCTTT

size: NA
V: TRBV7-2
J: TRBJ1-6
D: NA
CDR3: CASSLGRQGSNSPLHF
DNA: TGTGCCAGCAGCTTAGGGCGCCAGGGGAGTAATTCACCCCTCCACTTT

size: NA
V: TRBV12-3/TRBV12-4
J: TRBJ1-3
D: TRBD1
CDR3: CASSPGQARLSGNTIYF
DNA: TGTGCCAGCAGTCCCGGACAGGCCCGGCTCTCTGGAAACACCATATATTTT

size: NA
V: TRBV19
J: TRBJ1-5
D: NA
CDR3: CASSPRADYSNQPQHF
DNA: TGTGCCAGTAGTCCCAGGGCAGATTATAGCAATCAGCCCCAGCATTTT

size: NA
V: TRBV7-9
J: TRBJ1-4
D: NA
CDR3: CASSPSIGDDKLFF
DNA: TGTGCCAGCAGCCCCTCTATTGGGGACGACAAACTGTTTTTT

size: NA
V: TRBV12-3/TRBV12-4
J: TRBJ1-2
D: NA
CDR3: CASSLAGRANYGYTF
DNA: TGTGCCAGCAGTTTAGCAGGCAGGGCTAACTATGGCTACACCTTC

size: NA
V: TRBV7-2
J: TRBJ2-7
D: NA
CDR3: CASSLGVVGHSYEQYF
DNA: TGTGCCAGCAGCTTAGGAGTCGTAGGCCATTCCTACGAGCAGTACTTC

size: few
V: TRBV29-1
J: TRBJ2-1
D: NA
CDR3: CSVSLVPRGDYNEQFF
DNA: TGCAGCGTATCGTTGGTACCCAGGGGGGATTACAATGAGCAGTTCTTC

size: NA
V: TRBV7-9
J: TRBJ2-7
D: NA
CDR3: CASTRESVSYEQYF
DNA: TGTGCCAGCACCCGGGAGAGTGTCTCCTACGAGCAGTACTTC

size: few
V: TRBV29-1
J: TRBJ2-7
D: TRBD1
CDR3: CSVVDRDRVYEQYF
DNA: TGCAGCGTTGTAGACCGGGACAGGGTCTACGAGCAGTACTTC

size: few
V: TRBV11-3
J: TRBJ2-7
D: TRBD2
CDR3: CASSPWTSGRASSYEQYF
DNA: TGTGCCAGCAGCCCCTGGACTAGCGGGAGGGCCAGCTCCTACGAGCAGTACTTC

size: few
V: TRBV27
J: TRBJ2-5
D: TRBD1
CDR3: CASSSSRTGTETQYF
DNA: TGTGCCAGCAGCTCGTCCCGGACAGGGACGGAGACCCAGTACTTC

size: many
V: TRBV5-1
J: TRBJ2-1
D: TRBD2
CDR3: CASSLSPLAGGRNEQFF
DNA: TGCGCCAGCAGCTTGTCCCCGCTAGCGGGGGGGCGCAATGAGCAGTTCTTC

size: few
V: TRBV7-6
J: TRBJ2-5
D: TRBD1
CDR3: CASSLRLGGWETQYF
DNA: TGTGCCAGCAGCTTGAGGTTAGGGGGCTGGGAGACCCAGTACTTC

size: few
V: TRBV5-1
J: TRBJ1-1
D: TRBD1
CDR3: CASQGALGNTEAFF
DNA: TGCGCGTCCCAGGGGGCCCTGGGGAACACTGAAGCTTTCTTT

size: NA
V: TRBV7-6
J: TRBJ2-2
D: NA
CDR3: CASSLEFPGVGTGELFF
DNA: TGTGCCAGCAGCTTAGAGTTCCCAGGGGTCGGGACCGGGGAGCTGTTTTTT

size: few
V: TRBV20-1
J: TRBJ1-2
D: NA
CDR3: CTAVPSGSGRGYGYTF
DNA: TGCACCGCAGTACCCTCGGGCAGCGGGAGGGGTTATGGCTACACCTTC

size: NA
V: TRBV20-1
J: TRBJ1-5
D: NA
CDR3: CSARQGPDQPQHF
DNA: TGCAGTGCTAGACAGGGGCCGGATCAGCCCCAGCATTTT

size: NA
V: TRBV5-1
J: TRBJ1-1
D: TRBD1
CDR3: CASSRGTGVTEAFF
DNA: TGCGCCAGCAGCAGGGGGACAGGGGTGACTGAAGCTTTCTTT

size: few
V: TRBV29-1
J: TRBJ1-1
D: TRBD1
CDR3: CSGILQGSPEAFF
DNA: TGCAGCGGAATACTACAGGGGAGTCCTGAAGCTTTCTTT

size: many
V: TRBV5-1
J: TRBJ2-1
D: NA
CDR3: CASSLDGDSYNEQFF
DNA: TGCGCCAGCAGCTTGGACGGGGATTCCTACAATGAGCAGTTCTTC

size: few
V: TRBV24-1
J: TRBJ2-5
D: NA
CDR3: CATSDPGLRDGVQETQYF
DNA: TGTGCCACCAGTGATCCGGGGCTGAGGGACGGCGTCCAAGAGACCCAGTACTTC

size: few
V: TRBV7-6
J: TRBJ2-2
D: NA
CDR3: CASSPLGTGELFF
DNA: TGTGCCAGCAGCCCCCTAGGGACCGGGGAGCTGTTTTTT

size: NA
V: TRBV11-2
J: TRBJ2-3
D: NA
CDR3: CASSLGYEDTQYF
DNA: TGTGCCAGCAGCTTAGGTTACGAAGATACGCAGTATTTT

size: few
V: TRBV20-1
J: TRBJ2-2
D: TRBD2
CDR3: CSARLSGGANTGELFF
DNA: TGCAGTGCTAGACTAAGCGGGGGCGCGAACACCGGGGAGCTGTTTTTT

size: NA
V: TRBV10-3
J: TRBJ2-3
D: NA
CDR3: CAISETQGETDTQYF
DNA: TGTGCCATCAGCGAAACACAGGGCGAAACAGATACGCAGTATTTT

size: NA
V: TRBV7-6
J: TRBJ2-7
D: NA
CDR3: CASSLNEGLVVEQYF
DNA: TGTGCCAGCAGCTTAAATGAGGGGTTAGTCGTCGAGCAGTACTTC

size: many
V: TRBV4-3
J: TRBJ1-1
D: TRBD1
CDR3: CASSQDATGTATNTEAFF
DNA: TGCGCCAGCAGCCAAGATGCTACCGGGACAGCTACGAACACTGAAGCTTTCTTT

size: many
V: TRBV12-3/TRBV12-4
J: TRBJ1-3
D: TRBD1
CDR3: CASSTGGLGGNTIYF
DNA: TGTGCCAGCAGTACAGGGGGCTTGGGTGGAAACACCATATATTTT

size: few
V: TRBV6-5
J: TRBJ2-7
D: NA
CDR3: CASSYHRRQAAYEQYF
DNA: TGTGCCAGCAGTTACCATCGCCGTCAAGCAGCCTACGAGCAGTACTTC

size: few
V: TRBV20-1
J: TRBJ2-7
D: NA
CDR3: CSARDGGRIEQYF
DNA: TGCAGTGCTAGAGACGGGGGACGGATCGAGCAGTACTTC

size: NA
V: TRBV20-1
J: TRBJ2-3
D: TRBD2
CDR3: CSASPLAGPTDTQYF
DNA: TGCAGTGCTAGTCCCCTAGCGGGGCCGACAGATACGCAGTATTTT

size: NA
V: TRBV7-6
J: TRBJ2-2
D: TRBD1
CDR3: CASSLSRDSTGELFF
DNA: TGTGCCAGCAGCTTATCCCGGGACAGCACCGGGGAGCTGTTTTTT

size: NA
V: TRBV24-1
J: TRBJ2-2
D: NA
CDR3: CATSRLNTGELFF
DNA: TGTGCCACCAGTCGATTAAACACCGGGGAGCTGTTTTTT

size: few
V: TRBV15
J: TRBJ2-2
D: NA
CDR3: CATSRTGMRGELFF
DNA: TGTGCCACCAGCCGCACGGGTATGAGGGGGGAGCTGTTTTTT

size: few
V: TRBV20-1
J: TRBJ2-3
D: NA
CDR3: CSAGSGSTDTQYF
DNA: TGCAGTGCAGGGAGCGGTAGCACAGATACGCAGTATTTT

size: NA
V: TRBV25-1
J: TRBJ2-4
D: TRBD1
CDR3: CASSEGQTLAKNIQYF
DNA: TGTGCCAGCAGTGAGGGACAGACATTAGCCAAAAACATTCAGTACTTC

size: few
V: TRBV5-6
J: TRBJ2-2
D: NA
CDR3: CASSRLAGTHITPGGELFF
DNA: TGTGCCAGCAGCAGACTGGCAGGGACTCACATAACTCCAGGCGGGGAGCTGTTTTTT

size: NA
V: TRBV9
J: TRBJ2-1
D: TRBD2
CDR3: CASSVAPGRAANEQFF
DNA: TGTGCCAGCAGCGTGGCACCCGGGAGGGCCGCCAATGAGCAGTTCTTC

size: NA
V: TRBV4-1
J: TRBJ2-3
D: TRBD2
CDR3: CASSALADTDTQYF
DNA: TGCGCCAGCAGCGCACTAGCGGACACAGATACGCAGTATTTT

size: few
V: TRBV5-5
J: TRBJ1-2
D: NA
CDR3: CASSLEAGNSYGYTF
DNA: TGTGCCAGCAGCCTAGAAGCAGGCAACAGCTATGGCTACACCTTC

size: NA
V: TRBV4-3
J: TRBJ2-7
D: TRBD2
CDR3: CASSQVTSGRSEQYF
DNA: TGCGCCAGCAGCCAAGTAACTAGCGGGAGGTCCGAGCAGTACTTC

size: NA
V: TRBV7-6
J: TRBJ2-6
D: NA
CDR3: CASSSQGNSGANVLTF
DNA: TGTGCCAGCAGCTCTCAGGGAAACTCTGGGGCCAACGTCCTGACTTTC

size: NA
V: TRBV24-1
J: TRBJ2-7
D: NA
CDR3: CATTAGEQYF
DNA: TGTGCCACCACGGCAGGTGAGCAGTACTTC

size: few
V: TRBV15
J: TRBJ2-7
D: TRBD2
CDR3: CATRSFGGSYEQYF
DNA: TGTGCCACCCGTTCTTTCGGGGGGTCCTACGAGCAGTACTTC

size: NA
V: TRBV9
J: TRBJ1-2
D: NA
CDR3: CASSSLRHSYTF
DNA: TGTGCCAGCAGCTCACTCAGACACAGCTACACCTTC

size: few
V: TRBV20-1
J: TRBJ2-2
D: NA
CDR3: CSASPLGSGELFF
DNA: TGCAGTGCTTCGCCTCTAGGTTCCGGGGAGCTGTTTTTT

size: few
V: TRBV7-9
J: TRBJ2-2
D: TRBD1
CDR3: CASSSTGVTGELFF
DNA: TGTGCCAGCAGCTCGACAGGGGTCACCGGGGAGCTGTTTTTT

size: NA
V: TRBV4-3
J: TRBJ2-7
D: NA
CDR3: CASSQETIPSYEQYF
DNA: TGCGCCAGCAGCCAAGAGACAATCCCCTCCTACGAGCAGTACTTC

size: few
V: TRBV7-3
J: TRBJ2-1
D: NA
CDR3: CASSLQLGAGEQFF
DNA: TGTGCCAGCAGCCTACAACTCGGCGCCGGTGAGCAGTTCTTC

size: few
V: TRBV20-1
J: TRBJ1-2
D: NA
CDR3: CSAEDRVANYGYTF
DNA: TGCAGTGCCGAGGACAGAGTAGCTAACTATGGCTACACCTTC

size: NA
V: TRBV7-2
J: TRBJ1-5
D: TRBD1
CDR3: CASSRGQGKNQPQHF
DNA: TGTGCCAGCAGCCGAGGACAGGGTAAGAATCAGCCCCAGCATTTT

size: NA
V: TRBV12-3/TRBV12-4
J: TRBJ2-1
D: NA
CDR3: CASSRQDIQFF
DNA: TGTGCCAGCAGTCGCCAGGACATACAGTTCTTC